Shown below are 20 T cell receptor beta chains from a single sample sequenced in a study of blood T cell repertoires in COVID-19 (TCRdb year 2020). The library was obtained by the immunoSEQ multiplex PCR assay. TCRdb's version of the immuneACCESS table is confined to in-frame rearrangements and falls short of the full clone set. An unresolved V gene accounts for under half of the shortfall where checked; the remainder is of unknown origin. Present in this sample are approximately 220,000 clones, around 85% of which were seen just once. Of the sample, approximately 0.69% is held by the ten largest clones. The sequencing input was peripheral blood. The receptor set was obtained from a middle-aged man with acute or convalescent COVID-19.

J is TRBJ2-6 and V is TRBV19, with TRBD1 matching 8 bases. This CDR3 region has 17 residues. Germline V lookup: CDR1 LNHDA, CDR2 SQIVND (reference sequence). Trimming cost V 5 bases and J 2 bases; bases outside gene matches: 8. The CDR3 sequence is CASSVPTGGTGANVLTF. CDR3 in DNA: TGTGCCAGTAGTGTCCCTACAGGGGGAACTGGGGCCAACGTCCTGACTTTC.

The chain carries TRBV5-4 and TRBJ1-4; tentatively, D is TRBD1 (5 bases). V was clipped by 3 bases and J by 5 bases, with 14 bases between them. The CDR3 is 15 residues long. Germline loops: CDR1 SGHNT, CDR2 YYREEE (reference sequence). CDR3 DNA: TGTGCCAGCAGCTCCCAGGGTCCCATCAATGAAAAACTGTTTTTT. Translation: CASSSQGPINEKLFF.

About this clone: Other DNA sequences in this specimen translate into the identical CDR3. This sequence joins TRBV7-3 and TRBJ1-3, with D perhaps matching TRBD1 (6 bases). Germline CDR1 reads SGHTA; CDR2 reads FQGTGA. The length of the CDR3 is 14 residues. V dropped 5 bases and J dropped 4 bases, with 12 bases sitting between them. CDR3 sequence (DNA): TGTGCCAGCAGCCTCGGGGGGCCCGGAAACACCATATATTTT. The encoded protein is CASSLGGPGNTIYF.

This chain links TRBV2 with TRBJ2-1; 9 bases agree with TRBD2. The CDR3 runs 14 residues. Germline-derived CDR1 and CDR2 are SNHLY and FYNNEI. Trimming at V came to 8 bases and at J to 5 bases, leaving 7 bases not matched to a gene. Here the CDR3 DNA reads TGTGCCAGCGGGCGCTCTAGCGGGGACAATGAGCAGTTCTTC. Its translation is CASGRSSGDNEQFF.

The chain joins TRBV19 to TRBJ2-3; 8 bases align to TRBD2. Per the germline V gene, CDR1 is LNHDA and CDR2 is SQIVND (reference sequence). This CDR3 region has 14 residues. V lost 6 bases and J lost 3; bases outside the gene matches: 5. CDR3 in DNA: TGTGCCAGTAGGCGGGAGGCCTCAACAGATACGCAGTATTTT. It specifies CASRREASTDTQYF.

V usage is TRBV6-4 and J usage is TRBJ2-1, with 10 bases aligning to TRBD2. Germline V gene lookup returns CDR1 MRHNA and CDR2 SNTAGT. CDR3 length: 15 amino acids. V was clipped by 0 bases and J by 8 bases; unmatched bases: 4. CDR3 region: CASSDSSGGADEQFF. CDR3 nucleotides: TGTGCCAGCAGTGACTCGAGCGGGGGGGCGGATGAGCAGTTCTTC.

This clone came up once. This chain links TRBV7-2 with TRBJ1-3; TRBD1 matches 7 bases. Trimming cost V 5 bases and J 2 bases; bases outside gene matches: 6. The CDR3 has 15 residues. The germline V gene has CDR1 SGHTA and CDR2 FQGNSA. CDR3 sequence: CASSRDRDPGNTIYF. DNA for the CDR3: TGTGCCAGCAGCCGCGACAGGGATCCTGGAAACACCATATATTTT.

The chain couples TRBV2 to TRBJ2-1, with D hard to call. The CDR3 is 11 residues long. Germline V gene sequence: CDR1 SNHLY, CDR2 FYNNEI. CDR3 loop: CGARRNNEQFF. CDR3 bases: TGTGGCGCGCGCCGTAACAATGAGCAGTTCTTC.

V is TRBV19 and J is TRBJ2-7; 10 bases are a match to TRBD1. Losses at the gene ends were 8 bases for V and 5 bases for J; bases not matched to a gene: 6. This CDR3 has 13 residues. Germline V CDR1 and CDR2: LNHDA, SQIVND (reference sequence). CDR3 residues: CASAGTGVDEQYF. The CDR3 DNA reads as TGTGCCAGTGCCGGGACAGGGGTGGACGAGCAGTACTTC.

This clone was detected only a few times. The chain recombines TRBV4-1 with TRBJ1-3; 7 positions match TRBD1. The CDR3 consists of 17 residues. J gave up 0 bases and V 3 bases, and 8 bases lay outside the gene matches. Germline values: CDR1 MGHRA, CDR2 YSYEKL. The CDR3 loop is CASSHPGQPISGNTIYF. In DNA, the CDR3 is TGCGCCAGCAGCCACCCGGGACAGCCTATCTCTGGAAACACCATATATTTT.

The V call is TRBV7-9, the J call TRBJ1-6; D is uncertain. CDR1 is SEHNR, CDR2 FQNEAQ, per germline (reference sequence). This CDR3 has 16 amino acids. Between the trimmed V and J ends, which lost 5 bases and 7 bases, there was a span of 18 bases. The CDR3 bases are TGTGCCAGCAGCCCAACCCCGCCGGGGAACAATTCACCCCTCCACTTT. It translates to CASSPTPPGNNSPLHF.

The chain links TRBV3-1 (or the pseudogene TRBV3-2) to TRBJ2-3, with 12 bases matching TRBD2. Germline CDR1 reads LGHDT; CDR2 reads YNNKEL (reference sequence). With 0 bases clipped from V and 0 bases from J, the junction kept 7 bases outside the gene matches. The CDR3 runs 19 residues. The CDR3 is CASSQEFWTSGTSTDTQYF. The CDR3 DNA reads TGTGCCAGCAGCCAAGAGTTCTGGACTAGCGGGACAAGCACAGATACGCAGTATTTT.

This clone was detected only once. The chain employs TRBV10-3 and TRBJ2-5; TRBD1 aligns across 10 bases. V trimming: 7 bases; J trimming: 5 bases; junction bases outside the gene matches: 4. This CDR3 spans 13 amino acids. The germline V gene encodes CDR1 ENHRY and CDR2 SYGVKD. The CDR3 loop reads CAIKGQGMETQYF. The CDR3 nucleotides are TGTGCCATCAAGGGACAGGGGATGGAGACCCAGTACTTC.

This rearrangement joins TRBV7-2 to TRBJ2-7, with TRBD2 matching over 11 bases. CDR1 and CDR2 from the germline V gene are SGHTA and FQGNSA. CDR3 length equals 15 residues. V shed 5 bases, J shed 0 bases, and the junction held 3 bases outside the gene matches. The CDR3 bases are TGTGCCAGCAGCGTTACTAGCGGGAGCTCCTACGAGCAGTACTTC. Its translation is CASSVTSGSSYEQYF.

The V and J genes are TRBV4-3 and TRBJ2-1; tentatively, D is TRBD2 (5 bases). The germline V and J ends were trimmed by 2 bases and 9 bases, with 8 bases remaining between them. Germline V gene sequence: CDR1 LGHNA, CDR2 YSLEER. The CDR3 spans 12 residues. This CDR3 reads CASSQPEGEQFF. CDR3 sequence (DNA): TGCGCCAGCAGCCAACCAGAGGGTGAGCAGTTCTTC.

This rearrangement joins TRBV5-8 to TRBJ2-1, with TRBD2 matching 7 bases. This CDR3 has 16 amino acids. CDR1 and CDR2 (germline): SGHTS, YDEGEE. The V gene end was trimmed by 2 bases and the J gene end by 0 bases; junction bases not matched to a gene: 5. The CDR3 sequence is CASSFPRGSSYNEQFF. CDR3 nucleotide sequence: TGTGCCAGCAGCTTTCCCCGCGGGAGCTCCTACAATGAGCAGTTCTTC.

The gene calls are TRBV11-3 and TRBJ2-5; no definite D call. The CDR3 has 12 amino acids. CDR1 is SGHNT, CDR2 YENEEA, per germline. V was cut by 0 bases and J by 10 bases, with 9 bases left in between. CDR3 DNA sequence: TGTGCCAGCAGCTTAGACAGAAGCGACCAGTACTTC. The encoded protein is CASSLDRSDQYF.

The chain couples TRBV20-1 to TRBJ2-1; 7 nucleotides agree with TRBD2. Germline V gene lookup returns CDR1 DFQATT and CDR2 SNEGSKA (reference sequence). This CDR3 has 11 residues. The ends lost 0 bases at V and 13 bases at J; junction bases unmatched: 3. CDR3 DNA: TGCAGTGCTAGAGATTCTAGCGGACAGTTCTTC. As protein: CSARDSSGQFF.

J is TRBJ1-1 and V is TRBV7-3, with TRBD1 as a possible D gene (6 bases). This CDR3 comprises 13 residues. The V end lost 5 bases, the J end lost 5 bases, and 12 bases lay between the germline ends. Germline V CDR1 and CDR2: SGHTA, FQGTGA. CDR3 nucleotides: TGTGCCAGCAGCCGGATGGGGGCGACTGAAGCTTTCTTT. It is translated as CASSRMGATEAFF.

The rearrangement joins TRBV27 to TRBJ2-3; D may be TRBD2 (5 bases). Per germline, CDR1 MNHEY and CDR2 SMNVEV (reference sequence). Between the trimmed V and J ends, which lost 5 bases and 3 bases, there was a span of 15 bases. The length of the CDR3 is 15 residues. The CDR3 reads CASSAPDFRTDTQYF. The CDR3 DNA follows: TGTGCCAGCAGTGCGCCGGACTTTCGGACAGATACGCAGTATTTT.